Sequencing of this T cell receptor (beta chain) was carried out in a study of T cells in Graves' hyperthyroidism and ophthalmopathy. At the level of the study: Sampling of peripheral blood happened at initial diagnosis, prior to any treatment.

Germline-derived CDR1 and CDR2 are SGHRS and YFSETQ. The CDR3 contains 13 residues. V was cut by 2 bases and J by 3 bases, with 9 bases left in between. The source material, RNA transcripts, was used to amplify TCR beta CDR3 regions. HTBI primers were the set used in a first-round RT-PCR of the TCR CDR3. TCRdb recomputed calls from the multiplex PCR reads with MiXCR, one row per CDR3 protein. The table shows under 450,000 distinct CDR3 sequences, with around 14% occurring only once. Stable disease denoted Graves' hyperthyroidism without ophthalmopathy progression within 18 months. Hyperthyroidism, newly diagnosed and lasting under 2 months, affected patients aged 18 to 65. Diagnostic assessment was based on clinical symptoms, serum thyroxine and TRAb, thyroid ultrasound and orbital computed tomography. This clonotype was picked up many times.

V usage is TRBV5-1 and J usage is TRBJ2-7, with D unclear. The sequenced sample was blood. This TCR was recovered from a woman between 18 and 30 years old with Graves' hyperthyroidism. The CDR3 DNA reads TGCGCCAGCAGCTTCTCCAGCCACTACGAGCAGTACTTC. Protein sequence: CASSFSSHYEQYF.